This T cell receptor beta chain was identified in a study of control samples from healthy donors and cancer patients (TCRdb year 2020). The library was obtained by the immunoSEQ multiplex PCR assay. TCRdb limited this immuneACCESS table to in-frame rearrangements with V and J called. A share of clones is missing; checked studies link under half to unresolved V genes, and the rest is unexplained. This sample's table carries some 180,000 clones. Less than 2.5% of the sample is held by the ten biggest clonotypes. There are 14 amino acids in the CDR3, from cysteine to phenylalanine inclusive. CDR3 DNA is the only sequence kept; it has 42 bases, read in frame from the first base. After removal of 2 bases from V and 4 bases from J, the junction retains 2 bases not matched to a gene. The germline V gene (reference sequence) yields LNHDA for CDR1 and SQIVND for CDR2. As to this clone: Its antigen remains unidentified.

The sequence joins TRBV19 to TRBJ1-5, and TRBD1 aligns with 7 junction nucleotides. This receptor was identified in a woman in her twenties or thirties in good health. The specimen sequenced was blood. Here is the DNA: TGTGCCAGTAGTATACAGACAGGGAATCAGCCCCAGCATTTT. This gives the protein CASSIQTGNQPQHF.